These 27 T cell receptor beta chains were sequenced from one sample in a study of cytomegalovirus exposure and HLA in healthy donors (dated by TCRdb to about 2017). Library preparation employed the immunoSEQ multiplex PCR assay. For the multiplex PCR, a mixture combining 60 forward primers for TCR Vbeta segments and 13 reverse primers for TCR Jbeta segments was used. TCRdb took over this immuneACCESS table, retaining in-frame rearrangements with V and J assigned. Such tables are incomplete; in checked studies, under half of the missing clones stem from an unresolved V gene, and the remainder is unexplained. This sample's table carries almost 35,000 clones. The ten largest make up less than 2% of the sample. Specimen: PBMCs. The receptors were sampled from a woman aged 40 to 49 in good health and CMV-seropositive.

CDR3 DNA: TGTGCCAGCAGTTTAGTGACAGGGGGAAGGGAGACCCAGTACTTC. Amino acid sequence: CASSLVTGGRETQYF. V and J are TRBV28 and TRBJ2-5, with 9 nucleotides matching TRBD1. The CDR3 runs to 15 residues. Germline trimming cut 2 bases from V and 5 bases from J; bases unmatched to any gene: 6. Germline V gene lookup returns CDR1 MDHEN and CDR2 SYDVKM.

The chain is built from TRBV7-2 and TRBJ2-7; the match to TRBD1 covers 7 bases. V dropped 6 bases and J dropped 2; count of bases not matched to a gene: 10. Germline loops: CDR1 SGHTA, CDR2 FQGNSA. There are 15 residues in the CDR3. The CDR3 region is CASSSGQVLPYEQYF. The CDR3 DNA sequence: TGTGCCAGCAGTTCAGGACAGGTCCTACCCTACGAGCAGTACTTC.

The genes are TRBV29-1 and TRBJ1-2; 10 bases are shared with TRBD1. The junction had 6 bases not matched to a gene; V was cut back by 1 base and J by 7 bases. The CDR3 is made up of 14 amino acids. From germline, CDR1 is SQVTM and CDR2 ANQGSEA. In DNA form, the CDR3 reads TGCAGCGTTGAAGGGCGACAGGGGGCTCGTGGCTACACCTTC. Its translation is CSVEGRQGARGYTF.

The V and J genes are TRBV2 and TRBJ2-7, with 7 positions matching TRBD1. There are 16 residues in the CDR3. V was pared by 5 bases and J by 0 bases, with 10 bases of the junction left unmatched. The V gene's germline CDR1 is SNHLY and CDR2 FYNNEI. The CDR3 loop reads CASSSGTAAHSYEQYF. CDR3 bases: TGTGCCAGCAGTTCCGGGACAGCAGCACACTCCTACGAGCAGTACTTC.

The chain couples TRBV6-5 to TRBJ1-2; TRBD1 agrees at 7 bases. The CDR3 consists of 16 residues. With 2 bases clipped from V and 2 bases from J, the junction kept 8 bases outside the gene matches. From germline, CDR1 is MNHEY and CDR2 SVGAGI. CDR3 sequence: CASSYTTGNINYGYTF. For the CDR3, the DNA is TGTGCCAGCAGTTACACGACAGGGAATATCAACTATGGCTACACCTTC.

CDR3 bases: TGTGCCAGCAGCTCCCTTCTCCGGAACACTGAAGCTTTCTTT. Translating gives CASSSLLRNTEAFF. The V and J genes are TRBV7-9 and TRBJ1-1; D ambiguous. CDR1 and CDR2 from the germline V gene are SEHNR and FQNEAQ (reference sequence). This CDR3 spans 14 amino acids. Trimming removed 4 bases at V and 1 base at J, with 10 bases between. Together with reference TRBV7-9 and TRBJ1-1, the CDR3 gives the full variable domain: DTGVSQNPRHKITKRGQNVTFRCDPISEHNRLYWYRQTLGQGPEFLTYFQNEAQLEKSRLLSDRFSAERPKGSFSTLEIQRTEQGDSAMYLCASSSLLRNTEAFFGQGTRLTVV.

This sequence joins TRBV19 and TRBJ2-2, with D hard to call. Trimming stripped 5 bases from V and 6 bases from J, with 13 bases between. CDR3 length equals 14 residues. Germline V gene lookup returns CDR1 LNHDA and CDR2 SQIVND (reference sequence). The CDR3 DNA follows: TGTGCCAGTAGTGACTGGGTTTCCCCCGGGGAGCTGTTTTTT. Its translation: CASSDWVSPGELFF.

The rearrangement joins TRBV15 to TRBJ1-1, with D unresolved. The length of the CDR3 is 13 residues. V lost 1 base to trimming and J lost 0 bases, with 3 bases between them. Germline V gene lookup returns CDR1 LNHNV and CDR2 YYDKDF (reference sequence). DNA of the CDR3: TGTGCCACCAGCAGAGCGGTGAACACTGAAGCTTTCTTT. Its protein product is CATSRAVNTEAFF.

The chain uses TRBV7-3 and TRBJ2-3, with D perhaps matching TRBD2 (6 bases). This CDR3 is 15 amino acids long. V dropped 1 base and J dropped 1 base, with 9 bases sitting between them. The germline gives CDR1 SGHTA, CDR2 FQGTGA. The CDR3 nucleotides read TGTGCCAGCAGCTTAAACCCGGGGGGCACAGATACGCAGTATTTT. It yields the protein CASSLNPGGTDTQYF.

The rearrangement joins TRBV4-1 to TRBJ2-1, with TRBD2 identical over 13 bases. Per germline, CDR1 MGHRA and CDR2 YSYEKL. The CDR3 is made up of 17 amino acids. The ends lost 3 bases at V and 7 bases at J; junction bases unmatched: 9. CDR3 region: CASSHQRTSGSGNEQFF. CDR3 bases: TGCGCCAGCAGCCACCAACGGACTAGCGGGAGTGGTAATGAGCAGTTCTTC.

The rearrangement joins TRBV7-9 to TRBJ2-2, with 10 nucleotides matching TRBD2. The length of the CDR3 is 17 residues. Germline V gene sequence: CDR1 SEHNR, CDR2 FQNEAQ (reference sequence). V dropped 5 bases and J dropped 1; count of bases not matched to a gene: 7. The CDR3 region is CASSRTSGGLNTGELFF. CDR3 nucleotide sequence: TGTGCCAGCAGCCGGACTAGCGGCGGTTTGAACACCGGGGAGCTGTTTTTT.

The chain is built from TRBV15 and TRBJ1-1; TRBD1 matches at 9 bases. Looked up from germline, CDR1 is LNHNV and CDR2 is YYDKDF (reference sequence). V was pared by 0 bases and J by 2 bases, with 4 bases of the junction left unmatched. There are 16 residues in the CDR3. The CDR3 here is CATSRDWTGANTEAFF. CDR3 DNA: TGTGCCACCAGCAGAGATTGGACAGGGGCCAACACTGAAGCTTTCTTT.

The chain carries TRBV19 and TRBJ2-2; D is unresolved. This CDR3 has 14 amino acids. V was shortened by 4 bases and J by 1 base, with 7 bases between the two germline ends. Germline V gene sequence: CDR1 LNHDA, CDR2 SQIVND (reference sequence). The CDR3 sequence: CASSKYRNTGELFF. CDR3 nucleotide sequence: TGTGCCAGTAGTAAATACAGGAACACCGGGGAGCTGTTTTTT. The full variable domain, with the rest looked up from reference TRBV19 and TRBJ2-2, is DGGITQSPKYLFRKEGQNVTLSCEQNLNHDAMYWYRQDPGQGLRLIYYSQIVNDFQKGDIAEGYSVSREKKESFPLTVTSAQKNPTAFYLCASSKYRNTGELFFGEGSRLTVL.

The gene calls are TRBV18 and TRBJ2-2; a weak D match, TRBD1 (6 bases). CDR1 is KGHSH, CDR2 LQKENI, per germline. The V end was cut by 3 bases, the J end by 4 bases, with 18 bases between. CDR3 length: 17 residues. CDR3 in amino acids: CASSPLRTGKRTGELFF. CDR3 sequence (DNA): TGTGCCAGCTCACCGCTTCGTACAGGGAAGCGCACCGGGGAGCTGTTTTTT. Drawing the rest from reference TRBV18 and TRBJ2-2, the complete variable domain is NAGVMQNPRHLVRRRGQEARLRCSPMKGHSHVYWYRQLPEEGLKFMVYLQKENIIDESGMPKERFSAEFPKEGPSILRIQQVVRGDSAAYFCASSPLRTGKRTGELFFGEGSRLTVL.

This rearrangement joins TRBV2 to TRBJ1-5, with 7 bases fitting TRBD1. Germline values: CDR1 SNHLY, CDR2 FYNNEI. The V segment lost 6 bases and the J segment 3 bases; nucleotides outside the gene matches: 5. The CDR3 runs 14 residues. The CDR3 nucleotides are TGTGCCAGCAGGAACAGGGGTCACAATCAGCCCCAGCATTTT. Translating it yields CASRNRGHNQPQHF.

V gene TRBV28 combines with J gene TRBJ2-1; 8 nucleotides line up with TRBD2. CDR1 is MDHEN, CDR2 SYDVKM, per germline. With V trimmed by 8 bases and J by 9 bases, 21 bases remained unmatched. This CDR3 has 17 residues. The CDR3 reads CASAEGGRSGSLLEQFF. The CDR3 DNA reads TGTGCCAGCGCGGAGGGGGGGAGGAGCGGGAGTTTACTTGAGCAGTTCTTC.

The CDR3 nucleotides read TGCGCCAGCAGCTTGGCCCCGGGAGCAGATACGCAGTATTTT. Translating gives CASSLAPGADTQYF. J is TRBJ2-3 and V is TRBV5-1; maybe TRBD2 (6 bases). This CDR3 has 14 residues. Trimming left V 0 bases short and J 4 bases short, with 9 bases between. Germline CDR1 and CDR2: SGHRS and YFSETQ.

J is TRBJ2-7 and V is TRBV5-1; 8 positions match TRBD2. The germline V gene encodes CDR1 SGHRS and CDR2 YFSETQ. This CDR3 is built from 15 residues. Losses at the gene ends were 0 bases for V and 3 bases for J; bases not matched to a gene: 5. Here the CDR3 DNA reads TGCGCCAGCAGCTTGGCGGGGGGGGCGGGCTACGAGCAGTACTTC. Protein sequence: CASSLAGGAGYEQYF.

The chain couples TRBV14 to TRBJ2-1; D is undetermined. The germline V gene has CDR1 SGHDN and CDR2 FVKESK. CDR3 size: 13 residues. V was trimmed by 0 bases and J by 8 bases, leaving 8 bases between them. CDR3 loop: CASSQDGFYEQFF. Here the CDR3 DNA reads TGTGCCAGCAGCCAAGACGGGTTCTATGAGCAGTTCTTC. Full variable domain (rest looked up from reference TRBV14 and TRBJ2-1): EAGVTQFPSHSVIEKGQTVTLRCDPISGHDNLYWYRRVMGKEIKFLLHFVKESKQDESGMPNNRFLAERTGGTYSTLKVQPAELEDSGVYFCASSQDGFYEQFFGPGTRLTVL.

The DNA for the CDR3 is TGCAGCGTTGCCTCAGGATTAGGTCTGAACACTGAAGCTTTCTTT. This codes for CSVASGLGLNTEAFF. The V gene is TRBV29-1, the J gene TRBJ1-1; D gene unclear. There are 15 residues in the CDR3. The V gene's germline CDR1 is SQVTM and CDR2 ANQGSEA. V was clipped by 4 bases and J by 0 bases, with 15 bases between them.

The rearrangement joins TRBV14 to TRBJ2-3; perhaps TRBD2 as D (6 bases). Trimming stripped 8 bases from V and 4 bases from J, with 16 bases between. The V gene's germline CDR1 is SGHDN and CDR2 FVKESK. This CDR3 is 14 amino acids long. The CDR3 nucleotides are TGTGCCAGCGGGCAAAGGGGCGGGGCAGATACGCAGTATTTT. It codes for CASGQRGGADTQYF.

The rearrangement uses TRBV9 and TRBJ2-7; 9 positions agree with TRBD2. Germline CDR1 and CDR2: SGDLS and YYNGEE. Trimming at V came to 0 bases and at J to 6 bases, leaving 7 bases not matched to a gene. CDR3 length: 15 residues. This CDR3 is CASSVVGGRASEQYF. CDR3 nucleotide sequence: TGTGCCAGCAGCGTAGTGGGCGGGAGGGCCTCCGAGCAGTACTTC.

The chain couples TRBV28 to TRBJ2-3; D uncertain. V was trimmed by 9 bases and J by 6 bases, leaving 16 bases between them. The germline gives CDR1 MDHEN, CDR2 SYDVKM. This CDR3 region has 13 residues. The CDR3 sequence: CASNHPTGDTQYF. The CDR3 DNA sequence: TGTGCCAGTAACCACCCGACCGGGGATACGCAGTATTTT. Together with reference TRBV28 and TRBJ2-3, the CDR3 gives the full variable domain: DVKVTQSSRYLVKRTGEKVFLECVQDMDHENMFWYRQDPGLGLRLIYFSYDVKMKEKGDIPEGYSVSREKKERFSLILESASTNQTSMYLCASNHPTGDTQYFGPGTRLTVL.

The chain is built from TRBV27 and TRBJ2-1, with TRBD2 identical over 7 bases. Germline lookup yields CDR1 MNHEY and CDR2 SMNVEV (reference sequence). V shed 5 bases and J 4 bases; nucleotides not matched to a gene: 8. The CDR3 has 15 residues. The CDR3 DNA reads TGTGCCAGCAGTCAGCGGGGAGCAAGATACAATGAGCAGTTCTTC. Translated: CASSQRGARYNEQFF.

V is TRBV28 and J is TRBJ1-1; the D gene is possibly TRBD1 (6 bases). From germline, CDR1 is MDHEN and CDR2 SYDVKM. The CDR3 extends over 14 amino acids. The V end was cut by 3 bases, the J end by 4 bases, with 12 bases between. The DNA for the CDR3 is TGTGCCAGCAGTTTTAGGGGGAAGCTCACTGAAGCTTTCTTT. Translation gives CASSFRGKLTEAFF.

The chain has TRBV5-1 and TRBJ1-4; TRBD1 matches 9 bases. Germline-derived CDR1 and CDR2 are SGHRS and YFSETQ. There are 17 residues in the CDR3. V lost 6 bases and J lost 2; bases outside the gene matches: 11. CDR3 residues: CASKPGQGGLTNEKLFF. DNA of the CDR3: TGCGCCAGCAAACCGGGACAGGGAGGGCTGACTAATGAAAAACTGTTTTTT.

The V gene is TRBV28, the J gene TRBJ2-7; D remains ambiguous. The V and J ends lost 8 bases and 5 bases respectively, with 19 bases between them. There are 14 residues in the CDR3. CDR1 is MDHEN, CDR2 SYDVKM, per germline. The CDR3 loop is CASVSGPSDHEQYF. The CDR3 DNA reads as TGTGCCAGCGTCTCGGGTCCAAGTGACCACGAGCAGTACTTC. Full variable domain (remainder filled in from reference TRBV28 and TRBJ2-7): DVKVTQSSRYLVKRTGEKVFLECVQDMDHENMFWYRQDPGLGLRLIYFSYDVKMKEKGDIPEGYSVSREKKERFSLILESASTNQTSMYLCASVSGPSDHEQYFGPGTRLTVT.